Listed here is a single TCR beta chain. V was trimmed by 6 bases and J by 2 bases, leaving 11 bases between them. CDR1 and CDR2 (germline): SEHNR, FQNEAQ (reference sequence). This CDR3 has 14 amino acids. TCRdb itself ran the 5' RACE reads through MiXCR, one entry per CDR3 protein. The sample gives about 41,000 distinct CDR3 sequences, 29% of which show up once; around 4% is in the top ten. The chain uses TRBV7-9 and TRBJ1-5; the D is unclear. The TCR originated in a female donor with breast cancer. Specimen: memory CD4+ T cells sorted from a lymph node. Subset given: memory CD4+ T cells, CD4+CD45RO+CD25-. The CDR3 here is CASSSRNGNQPQHF. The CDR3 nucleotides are TGTGCCAGCAGTTCGAGAAATGGCAATCAGCCCCAGCATTTT.